The present T cell receptor beta chain was sequenced within a study of blood T cell repertoires in COVID-19. Study-wide background: Donors in the United States, Italy and Spain gave samples during acute or convalescent COVID-19. Nucleic acid was either cDNA or gDNA, and it came from T cells, B-cell-depleted T cells, or PBMCs.

V lost 6 bases and J 11 bases, leaving 13 bases between the germline ends. In germline, CDR1 is MNHEY, CDR2 SVGAGI. The CDR3 is 11 amino acids. In the original processing: Using reference gene primer amplification, nucleated cell counts were estimated. Some clones are missing from TCRdb's copy, which holds only in-frame ones; the method was immunoSEQ multiplex PCR. Clone size and the V and J calls come from that table; the DNA yielded D and trimming. The sample contains approximately 260,000 clones, 82% of which appear only once. This clone was picked up one time. The chain uses TRBV6-5 and TRBJ1-1; TRBD1 might be the D (5 bases). Sample: peripheral blood. This clonotype originated in a woman older than 75 with active or convalescent COVID-19. Here the CDR3 reads CASRDRGKAFF. The CDR3 bases are TGTGCCAGCAGGGACCGGGGGAAGGCTTTCTTT.